This TCR beta chain was retrieved from a study of T cell responses to AZD1222 COVID-19 vaccine. Study outcomes and limitations: Sampling captured repertoires only after the peak T cell response.

As regards this clone: What it recognizes is unknown.

With V trimmed by 3 bases and J by 8 bases, 4 bases remained unmatched. Per the germline V gene, CDR1 is KGHSH and CDR2 is LQKENI. There are 13 residues in the CDR3. Sequencing was performed with immunoSEQ multiplex PCR; in TCRdb, only in-frame clones are kept and a portion is missing. The sample shows tens of thousands of clones, roughly 84% of them seen only once. The specimen was peripheral blood, collected on day 0 of AZD1222 vaccination. V and J are TRBV18 and TRBJ1-2; TRBD1 aligns across 9 bases. The TCR comes from an adult in good health. As DNA, the CDR3 is TGTGCCAGCTCACCGGGACAGGGCGACGGCTACACCTTC. Its protein is CASSPGQGDGYTF.